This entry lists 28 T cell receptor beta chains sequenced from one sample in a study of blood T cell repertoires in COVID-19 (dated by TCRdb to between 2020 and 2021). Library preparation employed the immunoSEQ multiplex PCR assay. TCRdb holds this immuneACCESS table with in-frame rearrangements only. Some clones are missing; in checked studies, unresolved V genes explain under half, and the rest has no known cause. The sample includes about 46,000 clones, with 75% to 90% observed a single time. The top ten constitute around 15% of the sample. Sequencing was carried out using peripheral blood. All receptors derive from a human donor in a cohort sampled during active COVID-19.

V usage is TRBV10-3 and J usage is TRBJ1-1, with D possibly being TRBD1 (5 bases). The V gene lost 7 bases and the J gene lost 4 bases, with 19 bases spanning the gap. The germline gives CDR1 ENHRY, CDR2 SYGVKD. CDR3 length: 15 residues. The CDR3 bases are TGTGCCATCAACCAAAAGCTAGACAGAGCCACTGAAGCTTTCTTT. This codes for CAINQKLDRATEAFF.

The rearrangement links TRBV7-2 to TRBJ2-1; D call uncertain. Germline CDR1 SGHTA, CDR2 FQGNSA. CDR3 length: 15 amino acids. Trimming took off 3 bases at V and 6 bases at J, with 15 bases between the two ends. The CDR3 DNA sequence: TGTGCCAGCAGCTTGACTCCAAGGTTGGGCAATGAGCAGTTCTTC. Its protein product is CASSLTPRLGNEQFF.

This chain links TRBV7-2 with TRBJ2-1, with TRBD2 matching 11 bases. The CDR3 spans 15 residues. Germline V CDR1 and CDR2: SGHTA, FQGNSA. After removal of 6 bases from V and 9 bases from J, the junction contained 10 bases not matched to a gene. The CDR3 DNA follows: TGTGCCAGCAGTTTGGTAGCGGGGGGGCCAAGTGAGCAGTTCTTC. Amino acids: CASSLVAGGPSEQFF.

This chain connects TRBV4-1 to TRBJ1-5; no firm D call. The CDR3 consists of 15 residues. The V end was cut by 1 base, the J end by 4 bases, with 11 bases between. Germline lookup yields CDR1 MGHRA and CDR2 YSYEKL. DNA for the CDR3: TGCGCCAGCAGCCAAGTGGTAATCCGGAATCAGCCCCAGCATTTT. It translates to CASSQVVIRNQPQHF.

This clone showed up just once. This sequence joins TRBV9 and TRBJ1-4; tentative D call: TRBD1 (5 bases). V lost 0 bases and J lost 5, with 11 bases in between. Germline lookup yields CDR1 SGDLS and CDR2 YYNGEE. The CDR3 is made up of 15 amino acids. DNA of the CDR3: TGTGCCAGCAGCGTAGGCGGGGGTTTCAATGAAAAACTGTTTTTT. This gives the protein CASSVGGGFNEKLFF.

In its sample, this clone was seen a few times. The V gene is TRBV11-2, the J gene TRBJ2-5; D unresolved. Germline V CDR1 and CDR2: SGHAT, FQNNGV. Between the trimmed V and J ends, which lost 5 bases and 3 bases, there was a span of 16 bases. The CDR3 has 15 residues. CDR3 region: CASSPRVQLEETQYF. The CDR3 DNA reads TGTGCCAGCAGCCCCCGCGTCCAACTCGAAGAGACCCAGTACTTC. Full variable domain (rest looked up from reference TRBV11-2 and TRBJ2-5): EAGVAQSPRYKIIEKRQSVAFWCNPISGHATLYWYQQILGQGPKLLIQFQNNGVVDDSQLPKDRFSAERLKGVDSTLKIQPAKLEDSAVYLCASSPRVQLEETQYFGPGTRLLVL.

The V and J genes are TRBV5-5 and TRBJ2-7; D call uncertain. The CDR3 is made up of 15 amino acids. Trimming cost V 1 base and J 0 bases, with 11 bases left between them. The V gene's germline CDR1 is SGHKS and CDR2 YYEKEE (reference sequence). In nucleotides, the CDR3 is TGTGCCAGCAGCTTGAATGGCGGCAGCTCCTACGAGCAGTACTTC. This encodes CASSLNGGSSYEQYF.

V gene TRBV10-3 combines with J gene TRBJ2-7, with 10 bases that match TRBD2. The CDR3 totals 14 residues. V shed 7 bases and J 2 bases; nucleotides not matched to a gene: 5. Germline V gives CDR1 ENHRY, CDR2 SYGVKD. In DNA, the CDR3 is TGTGCCATCACTCCCCTAGCGGGGGCCTACGAGCAGTACTTC. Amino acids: CAITPLAGAYEQYF.

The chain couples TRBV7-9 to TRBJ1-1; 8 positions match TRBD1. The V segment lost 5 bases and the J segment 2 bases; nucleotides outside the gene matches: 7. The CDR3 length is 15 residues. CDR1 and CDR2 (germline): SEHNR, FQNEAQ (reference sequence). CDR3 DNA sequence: TGTGCCAGCAGCCCCTGGGGACAGGTCAACACTGAAGCTTTCTTT. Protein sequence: CASSPWGQVNTEAFF.

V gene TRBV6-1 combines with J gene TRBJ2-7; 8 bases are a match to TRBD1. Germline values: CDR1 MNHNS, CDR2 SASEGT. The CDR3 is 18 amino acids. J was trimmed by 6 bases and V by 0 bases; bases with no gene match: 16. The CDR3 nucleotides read TGTGCCAGCAGTGAAGCGCCGGCAGGGGGCGCGAGGTTGTTCGAGCAGTACTTC. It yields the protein CASSEAPAGGARLFEQYF.

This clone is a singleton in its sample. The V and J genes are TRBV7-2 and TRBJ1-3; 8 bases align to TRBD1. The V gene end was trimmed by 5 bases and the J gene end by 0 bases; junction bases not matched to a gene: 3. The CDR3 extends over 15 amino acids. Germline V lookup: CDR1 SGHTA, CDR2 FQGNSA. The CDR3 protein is CASSPDRGSGNTIYF. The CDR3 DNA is TGTGCCAGCAGCCCCGACAGGGGCTCTGGAAACACCATATATTTT.

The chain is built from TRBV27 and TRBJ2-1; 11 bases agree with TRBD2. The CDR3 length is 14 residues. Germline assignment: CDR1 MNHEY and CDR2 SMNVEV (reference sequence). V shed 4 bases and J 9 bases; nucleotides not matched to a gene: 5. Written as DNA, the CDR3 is TGTGCCAGCAGTTGGTCTAGCGGGGGGCGTGAGCAGTTCTTC. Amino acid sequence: CASSWSSGGREQFF.

In nucleotides, the CDR3 is TGTGCCAGCAGTGAAAGGGACAGCTCATCTGGGGCCAACGTCCTGACTTTC. It yields the protein CASSERDSSSGANVLTF. The chain links TRBV2 to TRBJ2-6, with 7 nucleotides matching TRBD1. V lost 2 bases and J lost 1; bases outside the gene matches: 5. The CDR3 contains 17 residues. CDR1 and CDR2 (germline): SNHLY, FYNNEI. The full variable domain, in which reference TRBV2 and TRBJ2-6 provide the parts outside the CDR3, is EPEVTQTPSHQVTQMGQEVILRCVPISNHLYFYWYRQILGQKVEFLVSFYNNEISEKSEIFDDQFSVERPDGSNFTLKIRSTKLEDSAMYFCASSERDSSSGANVLTFGAGSRLTVL.

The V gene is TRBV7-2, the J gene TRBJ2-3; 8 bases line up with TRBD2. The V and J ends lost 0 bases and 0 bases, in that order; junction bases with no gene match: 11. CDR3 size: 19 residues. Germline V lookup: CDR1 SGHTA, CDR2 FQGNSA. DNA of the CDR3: TGTGCCAGCAGCTTAGCGCTAGGGAGCGGGGGATTAAGCACAGATACGCAGTATTTT. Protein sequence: CASSLALGSGGLSTDTQYF. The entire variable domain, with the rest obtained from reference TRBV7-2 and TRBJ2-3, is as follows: GAGVSQSPSNKVTEKGKDVELRCDPISGHTALYWYRQSLGQGLEFLIYFQGNSAPDKSGLPSDRFSAERTGGSVSTLTIQRTQQEDSAVYLCASSLALGSGGLSTDTQYFGPGTRLTVL.

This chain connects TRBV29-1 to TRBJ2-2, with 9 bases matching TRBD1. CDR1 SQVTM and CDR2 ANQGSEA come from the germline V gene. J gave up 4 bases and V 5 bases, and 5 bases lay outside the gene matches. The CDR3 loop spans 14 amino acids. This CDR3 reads CSVPGQGGTGELFF. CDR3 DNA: TGCAGCGTTCCGGGACAGGGCGGCACCGGGGAGCTGTTTTTT.

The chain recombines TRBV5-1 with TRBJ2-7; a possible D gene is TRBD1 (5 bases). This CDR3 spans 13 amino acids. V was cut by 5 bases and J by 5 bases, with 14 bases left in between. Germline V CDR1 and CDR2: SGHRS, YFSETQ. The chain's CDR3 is CASRVGEKNEQYF. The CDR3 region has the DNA TGCGCCAGCAGGGTAGGGGAAAAAAACGAGCAGTACTTC. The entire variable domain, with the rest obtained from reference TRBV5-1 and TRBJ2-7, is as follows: KAGVTQTPRYLIKTRGQQVTLSCSPISGHRSVSWYQQTPGQGLQFLFEYFSETQRNKGNFPGRFSGRQFSNSRSEMNVSTLELGDSALYLCASRVGEKNEQYFGPGTRLTVT.

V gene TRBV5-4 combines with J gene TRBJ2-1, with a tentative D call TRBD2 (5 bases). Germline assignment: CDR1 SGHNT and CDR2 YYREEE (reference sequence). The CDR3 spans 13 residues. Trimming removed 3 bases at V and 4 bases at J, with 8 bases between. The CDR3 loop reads CASSSLGYNEQFF. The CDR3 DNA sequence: TGTGCCAGCAGCTCACTAGGTTACAATGAGCAGTTCTTC.

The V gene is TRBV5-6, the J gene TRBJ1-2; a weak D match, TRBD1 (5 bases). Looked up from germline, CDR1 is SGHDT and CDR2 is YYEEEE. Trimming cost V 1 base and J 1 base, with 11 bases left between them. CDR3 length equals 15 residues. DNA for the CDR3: TGTGCCAGCAGCTTGAGACAGCTCTTTAACTATGGCTACACCTTC. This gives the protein CASSLRQLFNYGYTF.

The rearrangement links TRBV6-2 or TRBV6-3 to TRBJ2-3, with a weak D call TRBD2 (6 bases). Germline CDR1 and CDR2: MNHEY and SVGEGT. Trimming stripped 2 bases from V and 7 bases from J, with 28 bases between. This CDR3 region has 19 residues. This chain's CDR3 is CASSYSAGDGPTGSNTQYF. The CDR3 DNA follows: TGTGCCAGCAGTTACAGTGCCGGGGACGGGCCTACCGGGAGTAATACGCAGTATTTT.

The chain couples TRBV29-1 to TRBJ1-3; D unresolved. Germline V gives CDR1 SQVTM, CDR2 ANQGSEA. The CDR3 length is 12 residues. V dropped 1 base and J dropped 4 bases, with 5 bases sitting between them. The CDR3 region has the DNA TGCAGCGTTGAAGGGGCCGGAAACACCATATATTTT. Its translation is CSVEGAGNTIYF.

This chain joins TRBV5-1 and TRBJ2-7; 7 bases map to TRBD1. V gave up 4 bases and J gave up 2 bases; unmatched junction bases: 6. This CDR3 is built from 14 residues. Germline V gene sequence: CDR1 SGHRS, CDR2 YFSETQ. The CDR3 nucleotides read TGCGCCAGCAGCCCCGGGACAGATGCCTACGAGCAGTACTTC. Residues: CASSPGTDAYEQYF. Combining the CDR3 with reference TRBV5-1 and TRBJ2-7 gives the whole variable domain KAGVTQTPRYLIKTRGQQVTLSCSPISGHRSVSWYQQTPGQGLQFLFEYFSETQRNKGNFPGRFSGRQFSNSRSEMNVSTLELGDSALYLCASSPGTDAYEQYFGPGTRLTVT.

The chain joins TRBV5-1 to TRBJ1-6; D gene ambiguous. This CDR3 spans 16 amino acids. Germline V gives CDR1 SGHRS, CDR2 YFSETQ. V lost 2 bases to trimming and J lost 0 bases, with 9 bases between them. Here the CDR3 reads CASSFDKSSYNSPLHF. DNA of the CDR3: TGCGCCAGCAGCTTCGACAAGAGCTCCTATAATTCACCCCTCCACTTT.

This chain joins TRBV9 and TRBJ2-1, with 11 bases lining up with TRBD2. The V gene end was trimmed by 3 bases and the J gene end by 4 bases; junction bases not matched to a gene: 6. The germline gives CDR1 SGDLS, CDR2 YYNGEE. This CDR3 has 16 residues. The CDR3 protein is CASSANSGREYNEQFF. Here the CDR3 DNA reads TGTGCCAGCAGCGCCAATAGCGGGAGGGAATACAATGAGCAGTTCTTC. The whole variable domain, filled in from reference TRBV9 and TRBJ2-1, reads DSGVTQTPKHLITATGQRVTLRCSPRSGDLSVYWYQQSLDQGLQFLIQYYNGEERAKGNILERFSAQQFPDLHSELNLSSLELGDSALYFCASSANSGREYNEQFFGPGTRLTVL.

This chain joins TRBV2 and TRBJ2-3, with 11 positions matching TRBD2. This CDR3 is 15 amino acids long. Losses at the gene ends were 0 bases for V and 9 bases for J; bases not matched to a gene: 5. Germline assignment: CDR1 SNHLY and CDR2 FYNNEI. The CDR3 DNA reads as TGTGCCAGCAGTGAAGCGCTGTCTAGCGGGAGGACGCAGTATTTT. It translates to CASSEALSSGRTQYF.

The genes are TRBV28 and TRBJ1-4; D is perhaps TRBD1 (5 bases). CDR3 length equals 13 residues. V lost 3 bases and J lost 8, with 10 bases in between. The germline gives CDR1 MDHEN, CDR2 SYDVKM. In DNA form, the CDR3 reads TGTGCCAGCAGTTTGGGGGGACGCGAAAAACTGTTTTTT. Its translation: CASSLGGREKLFF.

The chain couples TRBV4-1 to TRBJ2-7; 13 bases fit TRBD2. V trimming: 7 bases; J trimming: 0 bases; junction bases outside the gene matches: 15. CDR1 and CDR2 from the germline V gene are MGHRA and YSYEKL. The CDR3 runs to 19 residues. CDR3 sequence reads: CASTPPGTSGTWSSYEQYF. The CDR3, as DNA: TGCGCCAGCACCCCTCCGGGGACTAGCGGGACGTGGAGCTCCTACGAGCAGTACTTC.

Here the CDR3 reads CASTKQVSCYGYTF. The CDR3 DNA is TGTGCCAGCACTAAACAGGTCTCATGCTATGGCTACACCTTC. The chain carries TRBV6-4 and TRBJ1-2, with D tentatively TRBD1 (5 bases). The CDR3 runs to 14 residues. Looked up from germline, CDR1 is MRHNA and CDR2 is SNTAGT. V was trimmed by 7 bases and J by 4 bases, leaving 16 bases between them.

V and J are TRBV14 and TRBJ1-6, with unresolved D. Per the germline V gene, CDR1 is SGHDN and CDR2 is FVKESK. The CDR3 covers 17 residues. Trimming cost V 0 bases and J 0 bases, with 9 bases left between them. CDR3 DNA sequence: TGTGCCAGCAGCCAAGACCCGCGCACCTCCTATAATTCACCCCTCCACTTT. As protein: CASSQDPRTSYNSPLHF.